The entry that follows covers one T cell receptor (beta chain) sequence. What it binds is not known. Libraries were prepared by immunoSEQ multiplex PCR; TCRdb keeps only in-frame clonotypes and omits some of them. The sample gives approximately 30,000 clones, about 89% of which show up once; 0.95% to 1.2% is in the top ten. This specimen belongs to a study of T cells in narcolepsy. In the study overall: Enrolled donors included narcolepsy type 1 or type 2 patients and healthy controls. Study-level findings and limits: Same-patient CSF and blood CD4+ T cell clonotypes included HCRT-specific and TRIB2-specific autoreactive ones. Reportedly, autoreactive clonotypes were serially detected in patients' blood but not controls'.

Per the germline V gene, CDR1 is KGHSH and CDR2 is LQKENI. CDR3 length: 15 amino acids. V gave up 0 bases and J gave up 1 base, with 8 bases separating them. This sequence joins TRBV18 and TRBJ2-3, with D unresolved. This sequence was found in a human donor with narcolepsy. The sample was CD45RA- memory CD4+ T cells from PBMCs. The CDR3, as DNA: TGTGCCAGCTCACCACCGGCCAGACGCACAGATACGCAGTATTTT. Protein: CASSPPARRTDTQYF.